This T cell receptor beta chain is from a study of blood T cell repertoires in COVID-19. The wider study: Samples came from the United States, Italy and Spain, spanning acute and convalescent COVID-19.

This CDR3 comprises 16 residues. Looked up from germline, CDR1 is LNHDA and CDR2 is SQIVND (reference sequence). The V gene lost 8 bases and the J gene lost 3 bases, with 20 bases spanning the gap. Authors' data handling: Reference gene primer amplification gave estimated nucleated cell counts. Generated by immunoSEQ multiplex PCR, the TCRdb table keeps only in-frame clones and is missing some. Clone size and V and J calls were adopted from that table, with D and trimming inferred from the DNA. This sample has roughly 200,000 clones; 85% to 90% occur once, and the top ten carry around 1.5%. The chain employs TRBV19 and TRBJ1-5, with D perhaps TRBD1 (6 bases). Sequencing was done on a sample of peripheral blood. This receptor was identified in a man between 18 and 29 years old with active or convalescent COVID-19. The CDR3 nucleotides read TGTGCCAGTCTAAGCCAGTCGTGGACAGTCAATCAGCCCCAGCATTTT. Encoded protein: CASLSQSWTVNQPQHF.